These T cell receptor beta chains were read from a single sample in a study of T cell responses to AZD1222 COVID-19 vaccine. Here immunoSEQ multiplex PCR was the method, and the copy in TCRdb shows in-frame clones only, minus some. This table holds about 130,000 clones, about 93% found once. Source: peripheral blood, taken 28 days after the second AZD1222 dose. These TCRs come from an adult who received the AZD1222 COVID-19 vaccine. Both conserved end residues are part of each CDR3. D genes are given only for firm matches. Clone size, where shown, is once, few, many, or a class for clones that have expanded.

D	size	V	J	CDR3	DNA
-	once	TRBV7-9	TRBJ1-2	CASSSLGRGYGYTF	TGTGCCAGCAGCTCGTTAGGGCGAGGATATGGCTACACCTTC
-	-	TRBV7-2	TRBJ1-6	CASSFRIYNSPLHF	TGTGCCAGCAGCTTTCGTATCTATAATTCACCCCTCCACTTT
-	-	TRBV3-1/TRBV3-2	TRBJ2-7	CASSKGGPGVTRQYF	TGTGCCAGCAGTAAAGGGGGGCCCGGCGTTACGAGGCAGTACTTC
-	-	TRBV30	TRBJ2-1	CAWSVTSYNEQFF	TGTGCCTGGAGTGTGACATCCTACAATGAGCAGTTCTTC
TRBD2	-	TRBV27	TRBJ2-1	CASSLLAGGDHEQFF	TGTGCCAGCAGTTTATTAGCGGGGGGAGATCATGAGCAGTTCTTC
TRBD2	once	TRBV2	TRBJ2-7	CASSTSGDHEQYF	TGTGCCAGCAGTACTAGCGGGGATCACGAGCAGTACTTC
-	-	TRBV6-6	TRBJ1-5	CASSPPGANNQPQHF	TGTGCCAGCAGCCCCCCCGGGGCCAACAATCAGCCCCAGCATTTT
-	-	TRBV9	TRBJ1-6	CANSVGWGPSNSPLHF	TGTGCCAACAGCGTAGGCTGGGGGCCTAGTAATTCACCCCTCCACTTT
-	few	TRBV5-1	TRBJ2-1	CASRGEGGPYNEQFF	TGCGCCAGCAGAGGGGAGGGGGGCCCCTACAATGAGCAGTTCTTC
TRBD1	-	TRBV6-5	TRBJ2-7	CASRLRDSGAYEQYF	TGTGCCAGCAGGCTGAGGGACAGTGGGGCCTACGAGCAGTACTTC
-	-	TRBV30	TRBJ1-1	CAWSVFSEAFF	TGTGCCTGGAGTGTCTTTTCTGAAGCTTTCTTT
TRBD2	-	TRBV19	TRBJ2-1	CASRASLGLAGVEEQFF	TGTGCCAGTAGGGCGAGTTTGGGACTAGCAGGGGTTGAGGAGCAGTTCTTC
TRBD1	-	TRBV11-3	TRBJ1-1	CASSVGSGTGMTEAFF	TGTGCCAGCAGCGTAGGGAGTGGGACAGGGATGACTGAAGCTTTCTTT
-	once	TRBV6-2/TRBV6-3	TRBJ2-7	CASSYWIGSEQYF	TGTGCCAGCAGTTACTGGATTGGATCCGAGCAGTACTTC
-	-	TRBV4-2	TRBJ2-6	CASSQGTAGANVLTF	TGTGCCAGCAGCCAAGGAACAGCTGGGGCCAACGTCCTGACTTTC
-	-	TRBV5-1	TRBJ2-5	CASSPGLTRVQETQYF	TGCGCCAGCAGCCCCGGACTGACGCGAGTACAAGAGACCCAGTACTTC
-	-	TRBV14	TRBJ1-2	CASSRLGEPRPAYGYTF	TGTGCCAGCAGCCGATTAGGGGAGCCGCGCCCAGCCTATGGCTACACCTTC
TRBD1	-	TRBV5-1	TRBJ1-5	CASSLDRGSGQPQHF	TGCGCCAGCAGCTTAGACAGGGGTTCGGGCCAGCCCCAGCATTTT
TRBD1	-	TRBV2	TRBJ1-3	CASSEEGRGLNTIYF	TGTGCCAGCAGTGAAGAAGGCAGGGGGCTGAACACCATATATTTT
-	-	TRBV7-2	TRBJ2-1	CASSLARGANEQFF	TGTGCCAGCAGCTTAGCCCGGGGGGCCAATGAGCAGTTCTTC
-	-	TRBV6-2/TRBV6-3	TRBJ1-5	CASSTLGNQPQHF	TGTGCCAGCAGCACTCTCGGGAATCAGCCCCAGCATTTT
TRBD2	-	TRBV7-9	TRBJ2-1	CASSSSGTTYNEQFF	TGTGCCAGCAGCTCCTCCGGGACTACCTACAATGAGCAGTTCTTC
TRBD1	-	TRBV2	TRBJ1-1	CASSDAGGITEAFF	TGTGCCAGCAGCGATGCAGGGGGCATCACTGAAGCTTTCTTT
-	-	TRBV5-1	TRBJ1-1	CASSLTGPRGNTEAFF	TGCGCCAGCAGCTTGACAGGACCCCGTGGGAACACTGAAGCTTTCTTT
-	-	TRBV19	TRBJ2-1	CASSTRGDEQFF	TGTGCCAGTAGTACCAGGGGAGATGAGCAGTTCTTC
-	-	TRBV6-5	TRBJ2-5	CASSSSGGTQETQYF	TGTGCCAGCAGTTCCTCGGGCGGGACCCAAGAGACCCAGTACTTC
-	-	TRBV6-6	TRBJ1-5	CASSYSTHSNQPQHF	TGTGCCAGCAGTTACTCGACGCACAGCAATCAGCCCCAGCATTTT
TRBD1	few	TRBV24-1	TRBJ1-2	CATEQGAGYGYTF	TGTGCCACGGAACAGGGGGCAGGCTATGGCTACACCTTC
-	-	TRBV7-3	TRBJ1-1	CASSLNPAAEAFF	TGTGCCAGCAGCTTAAACCCCGCCGCTGAAGCTTTCTTT
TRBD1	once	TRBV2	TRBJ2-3	CASSELGRGRADTQYF	TGTGCCAGCAGTGAATTGGGCAGGGGGCGAGCAGATACGCAGTATTTT
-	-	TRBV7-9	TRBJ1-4	CASSLSSWLRANEKLFF	TGTGCCAGCAGCTTGTCCTCCTGGCTTCGAGCGAATGAAAAACTGTTTTTT
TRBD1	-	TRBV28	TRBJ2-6	CASSFFGGTGDAGANVLTF	TGTGCCAGCAGTTTTTTTGGCGGGACAGGGGATGCTGGGGCCAACGTCCTGACTTTC
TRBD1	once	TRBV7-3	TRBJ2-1	CASSQSGTGGTYNEQFF	TGTGCCAGCAGCCAAAGCGGGACAGGGGGAACCTACAATGAGCAGTTCTTC
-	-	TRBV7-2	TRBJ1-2	CASSPRLSEGYTF	TGTGCCAGCAGTCCAAGACTCTCGGAGGGCTACACCTTC
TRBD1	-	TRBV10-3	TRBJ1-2	CAISRTGGNYGYTF	TGTGCCATCAGTCGGACAGGGGGTAACTATGGCTACACCTTC
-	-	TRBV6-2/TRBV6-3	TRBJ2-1	CASSPGPGEQFF	TGTGCCAGCAGTCCCGGACCGGGTGAGCAGTTCTTC
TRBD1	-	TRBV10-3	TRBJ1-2	CAIRSDRVDGYTF	TGTGCCATCAGATCGGACAGGGTCGATGGCTACACCTTC
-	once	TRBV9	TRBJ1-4	CASSTGPFNEKLFF	TGTGCCAGCAGCACCGGGCCCTTCAATGAAAAACTGTTTTTT
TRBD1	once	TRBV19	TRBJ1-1	CASRPGGLTEAFF	TGTGCCAGTAGACCAGGGGGCTTAACTGAAGCTTTCTTT
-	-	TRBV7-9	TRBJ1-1	CASSFPSGVRTEAFF	TGTGCCAGCAGCTTTCCTTCAGGGGTTAGAACTGAAGCTTTCTTT
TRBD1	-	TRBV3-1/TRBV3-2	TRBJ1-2	CASSREGQLYGYTF	TGTGCCAGCAGCCGAGAGGGACAGCTCTATGGCTACACCTTC
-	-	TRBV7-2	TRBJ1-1	CASSLAYRAAFF	TGTGCCAGCAGCTTAGCCTACAGGGCTGCTTTCTTT
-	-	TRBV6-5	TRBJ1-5	CASSLNVEQPQHF	TGTGCCAGCAGTTTAAACGTGGAACAGCCCCAGCATTTT
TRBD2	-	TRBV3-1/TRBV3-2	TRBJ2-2	CASSHLGAGKEGNTGELFF	TGTGCCAGCAGCCACTTAGGAGCGGGGAAAGAGGGGAACACCGGGGAGCTGTTTTTT
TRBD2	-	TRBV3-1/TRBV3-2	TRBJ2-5	CASSSGTSGGGVETQYF	TGTGCCAGCAGCTCCGGGACTAGCGGGGGAGGGGTAGAGACCCAGTACTTC
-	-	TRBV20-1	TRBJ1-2	CSAMAGYGYTF	TGCAGTGCTATGGCAGGCTATGGCTACACCTTC
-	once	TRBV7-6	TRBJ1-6	CASSLEAALDNSPLHF	TGTGCCAGCAGCTTAGAGGCGGCCCTTGACAATTCACCCCTCCACTTT
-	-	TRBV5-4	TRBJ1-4	CASSLGGQDEYLFF	TGTGCCAGCAGCTTGGGGGGGCAGGATGAATATCTGTTTTTT
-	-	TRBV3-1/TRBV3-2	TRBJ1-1	CASSQGIQGGTEAFF	TGTGCCAGCAGCCAGGGAATCCAGGGTGGGACTGAAGCTTTCTTT
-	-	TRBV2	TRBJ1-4	CASSRGAGAFFEKLFF	TGTGCCAGCAGCAGGGGCGCAGGGGCTTTCTTTGAAAAACTGTTTTTT
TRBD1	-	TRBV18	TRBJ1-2	CASSPDRSYGYTF	TGTGCCAGCTCACCGGACAGGAGTTATGGCTACACCTTC